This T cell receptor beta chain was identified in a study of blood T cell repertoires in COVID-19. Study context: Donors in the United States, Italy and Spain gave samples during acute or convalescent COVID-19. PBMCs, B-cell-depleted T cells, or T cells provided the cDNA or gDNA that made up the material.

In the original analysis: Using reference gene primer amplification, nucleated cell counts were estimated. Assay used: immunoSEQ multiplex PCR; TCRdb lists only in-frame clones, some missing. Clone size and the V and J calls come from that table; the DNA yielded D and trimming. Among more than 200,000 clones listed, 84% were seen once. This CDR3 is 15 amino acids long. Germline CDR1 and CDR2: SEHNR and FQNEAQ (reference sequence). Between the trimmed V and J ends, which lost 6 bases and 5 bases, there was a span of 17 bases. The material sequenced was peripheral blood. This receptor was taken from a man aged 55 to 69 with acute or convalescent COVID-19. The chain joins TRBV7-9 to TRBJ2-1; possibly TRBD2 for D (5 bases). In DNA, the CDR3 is TGTGCCAGCAGGCCGGGGATAGCGACGGACAATGAGCAGTTCTTC. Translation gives CASRPGIATDNEQFF.